This section outlines one T cell receptor (beta chain) sequence together with its context. The antigen remains unidentified. These data originate in a study of cytomegalovirus exposure and HLA in healthy donors. General study findings and limits: Roughly uniform depth of sequencing across donors was assumed in presence/absence analyses.

Germline V CDR1 and CDR2: MRHNA, SNTAGT. The CDR3 runs to 15 residues. Nominal health characterized the donors when sampled, though unrecorded immune exposures were likely. This PCR relied on a set of 60 Vbeta primers and 13 Jbeta primers. This table comes from immunoSEQ multiplex PCR, and its TCRdb copy is limited to in-frame clones, with some not included. The sample holds over 150,000 clones, 75% seen once. The genes are TRBV6-4 and TRBJ2-5, with TRBD1 matching 7 bases. The tail of the sequence fits TRBJ2-7 better, so the J call may be wrong. Input material: PBMCs. This TCR derives from a male donor in good health and CMV-seronegative. CDR3 residues: CASSDTGVISYEQYF. CDR3 DNA: TGTGCCAGCAGTGACACAGGGGTTATTTCCTACGAGCAGTACTTC.